This entry features one T cell receptor (beta chain) sequence. This clone was detected only a few times. Its antigen remains undetermined. Within one base of it there is no much larger clone, and no base qualities were kept. The collaborating institutions used their own protocols to collect whole blood in K2EDTA tubes. Collaborator samples were shipped for TCRbeta analysis as frozen whole blood, isolated PBMCs, or DNA extracted from either sample type. The sample belongs to a study of blood T cell repertoires in COVID-19 (dated by TCRdb to about 2020). Context from the whole study: Collaborator samples came from the United States, Italy and Spain and covered acute and convalescent phases of COVID-19. Samples came from the ongoing ImmuneRACE study (first 160 participants) plus 1,254 subjects from 6 global collaborators. Deeply sampled blood TCRbeta repertoires from subjects exposed to, actively infected with, or recovered from COVID-19 were included in the dataset. Nearly every sample came with metadata listing a de-identified subject ID, COVID-19 status, age in years and sex. The repertoires were released in a freely available public database meant as a resource for research on the immune response to SARS-CoV-2. The prospective study material was composed of cDNA or gDNA derived from T cells, B-cell-depleted T cells, or PBMCs. HLA class I and class II types, where available, came from metadata supplied by the sample provider rather than from assay-based typing.

The immunoSEQ Assay, a bias-controlled multiplex PCR, was used to amplify TCRbeta CDR3 regions from genomic DNA. In the original analysis: Nucleated cell counts per sample were estimated from amplification of reference gene primers within the assay. Sequence reads were collapsed and filtered to measure the absolute abundance of every unique TCRbeta CDR3 rearrangement. For each sample, productive Simpson clonality was calculated as the square root of Simpson's diversity index over productive rearrangements. Imported from immuneACCESS, the table was reduced by TCRdb to in-frame sequences with V and J called. These copies leave out some clones; in studies compared against another copy, an unresolved V gene accounts for under half, and the cause of the remainder is not known. Clonal size and the V and J genes are those of that table, whereas D and trimming came from the DNA. The sample table holds 150,000 to 200,000 clones, of which around 90% were seen once. The ten largest clones take up roughly 4.7% of the sample.

The germline V gene sets CDR1 to SNHLY and CDR2 to FYNNEI. The CDR3 has 14 amino acids, counting the end cysteine and phenylalanine. The retained sequence is limited to the CDR3, 42 bases, with the frame set at the first base. Unmatched junction bases come to 4, with V trimmed by 4 bases and J by 4 bases. Here is what the overall study found, with its caveats: The amount of clinical and demographic metadata varied by source and participant and was provided uncurated.

The receptor was derived from a human donor in a cohort sampled during active COVID-19. In this chain, TRBV2 is recombined with TRBJ2-5, with 9 junctional bases fitting TRBD1. The sequenced sample consisted of peripheral blood. CDR3 sequence: CASSAGTGRETQYF. In nucleotide form, the sequence is TGTGCCAGCAGTGCTGGGACAGGGCGAGAGACCCAGTACTTC.